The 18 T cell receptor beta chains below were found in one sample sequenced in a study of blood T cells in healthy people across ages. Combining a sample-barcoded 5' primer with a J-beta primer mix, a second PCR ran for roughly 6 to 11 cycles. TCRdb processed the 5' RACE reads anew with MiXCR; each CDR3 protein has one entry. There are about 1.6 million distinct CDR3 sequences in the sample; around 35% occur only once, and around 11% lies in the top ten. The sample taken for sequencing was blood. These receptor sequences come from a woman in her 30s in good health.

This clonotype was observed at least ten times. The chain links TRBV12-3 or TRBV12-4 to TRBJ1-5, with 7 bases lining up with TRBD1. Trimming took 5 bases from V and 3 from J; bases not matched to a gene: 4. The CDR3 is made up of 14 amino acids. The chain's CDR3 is CASSVTGNNQPQHF. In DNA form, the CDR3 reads TGTGCCAGCAGTGTGACAGGGAACAATCAGCCCCAGCATTTT.

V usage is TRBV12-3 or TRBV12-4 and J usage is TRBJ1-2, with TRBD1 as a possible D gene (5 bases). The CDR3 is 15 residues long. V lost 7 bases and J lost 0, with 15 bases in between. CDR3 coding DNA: TGTGCCAGCACCCTCGGGGCAACACCTAACTATGGCTACACCTTC. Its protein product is CASTLGATPNYGYTF.

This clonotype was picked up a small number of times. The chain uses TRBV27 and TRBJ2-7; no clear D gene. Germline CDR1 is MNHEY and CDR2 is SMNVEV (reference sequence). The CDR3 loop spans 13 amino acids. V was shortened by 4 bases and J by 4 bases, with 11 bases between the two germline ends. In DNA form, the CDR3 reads TGTGCCAGCAGTTCTACCAATCCATACGAGCAGTACTTC. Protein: CASSSTNPYEQYF.

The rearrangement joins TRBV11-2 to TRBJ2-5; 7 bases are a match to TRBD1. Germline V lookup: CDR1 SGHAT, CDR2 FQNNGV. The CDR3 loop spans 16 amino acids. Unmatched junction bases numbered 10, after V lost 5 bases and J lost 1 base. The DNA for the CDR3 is TGTGCCAGCAGCCCGACCTACAGGGGTTCCCAAGAGACCCAGTACTTC. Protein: CASSPTYRGSQETQYF.

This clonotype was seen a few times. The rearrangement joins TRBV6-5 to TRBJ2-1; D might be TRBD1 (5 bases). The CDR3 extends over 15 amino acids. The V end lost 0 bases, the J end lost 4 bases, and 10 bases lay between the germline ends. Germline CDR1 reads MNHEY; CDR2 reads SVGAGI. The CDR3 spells CASSYSDQGYNEQFF. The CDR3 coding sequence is TGTGCCAGCAGTTACTCGGATCAGGGTTACAATGAGCAGTTCTTC.

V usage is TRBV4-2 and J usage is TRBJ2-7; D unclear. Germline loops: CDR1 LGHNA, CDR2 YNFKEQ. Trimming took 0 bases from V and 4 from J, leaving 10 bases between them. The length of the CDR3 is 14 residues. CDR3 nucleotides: TGTGCCAGCAGCCAAGAATCGGCGGAGTACGAGCAGTACTTC. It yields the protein CASSQESAEYEQYF.

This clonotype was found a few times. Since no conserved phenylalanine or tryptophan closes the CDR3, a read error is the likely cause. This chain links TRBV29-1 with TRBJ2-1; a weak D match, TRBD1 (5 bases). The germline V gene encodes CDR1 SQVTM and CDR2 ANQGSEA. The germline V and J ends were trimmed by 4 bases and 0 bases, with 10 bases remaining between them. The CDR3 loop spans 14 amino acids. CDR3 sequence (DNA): TGCAGCGTTGTTCGGACAAGCTCCTACAATGAGCAGTTCTGC. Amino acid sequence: CSVVRTSSYNEQFC.

The CDR3 region has the DNA TGTGCCAGCAGCTTATATGACGGGGCAACTAATGAAAAACTGTTTTTT. This codes for CASSLYDGATNEKLFF. The V call is TRBV11-2, the J call TRBJ1-4; unclear D gene. Per germline, CDR1 SGHAT and CDR2 FQNNGV. The CDR3 contains 16 residues. V dropped 2 bases and J dropped 0 bases, with 10 bases sitting between them.

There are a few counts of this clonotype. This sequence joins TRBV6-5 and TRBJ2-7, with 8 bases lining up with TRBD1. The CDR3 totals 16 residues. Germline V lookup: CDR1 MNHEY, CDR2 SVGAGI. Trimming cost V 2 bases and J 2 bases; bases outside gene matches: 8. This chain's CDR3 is CASSYLRGRDPYEQYF. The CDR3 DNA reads TGTGCCAGCAGTTACCTCAGGGGGCGAGACCCCTACGAGCAGTACTTC.

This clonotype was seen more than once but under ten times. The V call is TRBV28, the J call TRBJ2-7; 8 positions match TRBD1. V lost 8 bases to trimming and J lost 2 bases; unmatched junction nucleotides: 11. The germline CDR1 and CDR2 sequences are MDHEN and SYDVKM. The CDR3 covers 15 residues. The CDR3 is CASASGGPSTYEQYF. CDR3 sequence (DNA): TGTGCCAGCGCTTCAGGGGGCCCTTCTACCTACGAGCAGTACTTC.

The CDR3 DNA reads TGCGCCAGCAGCTTCCTGCGGGGGGGCCAAGATACGCAGTATTTT. This translates into CASSFLRGGQDTQYF. V gene TRBV5-1 combines with J gene TRBJ2-3, with 9 bases aligning to TRBD2. Per germline, CDR1 SGHRS and CDR2 YFSETQ. The CDR3 covers 15 residues. V was clipped by 2 bases and J by 5 bases; unmatched bases: 6. The full variable domain, its missing parts supplied by reference TRBV5-1 and TRBJ2-3, is KAGVTQTPRYLIKTRGQQVTLSCSPISGHRSVSWYQQTPGQGLQFLFEYFSETQRNKGNFPGRFSGRQFSNSRSEMNVSTLELGDSALYLCASSFLRGGQDTQYFGPGTRLTVL.

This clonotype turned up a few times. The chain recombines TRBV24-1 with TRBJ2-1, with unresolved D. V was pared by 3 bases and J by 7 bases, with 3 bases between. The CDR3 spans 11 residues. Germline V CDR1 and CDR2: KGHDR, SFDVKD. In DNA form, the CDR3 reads TGTGCCACCAGTGATGTTAATGAGCAGTTCTTC. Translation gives CATSDVNEQFF.

The CDR3 coding sequence is TGCGCCAGCAGTGACCGCGCAGGAGGGGTCGAGACCCAGTACTTC. Its translation is CASSDRAGGVETQYF. The V and J genes are TRBV10-2 and TRBJ2-5; TRBD2 might be the D (6 bases). Deletions cut 3 bases from V and 5 bases from J, with 16 bases between. The CDR3 sequence is 15 residues long. CDR1 and CDR2 (germline): WSHSY, SAAADI.

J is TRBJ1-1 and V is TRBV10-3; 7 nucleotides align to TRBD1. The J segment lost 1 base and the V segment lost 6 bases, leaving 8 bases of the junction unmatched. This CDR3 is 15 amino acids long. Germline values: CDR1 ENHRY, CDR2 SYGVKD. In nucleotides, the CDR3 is TGTGCCATCAGGATTGGGGACAGAGAGAACACTGAAGCTTTCTTT. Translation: CAIRIGDRENTEAFF.

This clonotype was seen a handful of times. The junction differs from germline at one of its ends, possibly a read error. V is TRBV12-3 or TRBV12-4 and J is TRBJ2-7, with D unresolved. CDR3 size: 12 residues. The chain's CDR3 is CVSSLDRNLQYF. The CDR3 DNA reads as TGTGTCAGCAGTTTAGATAGAAATTTGCAGTACTTC.

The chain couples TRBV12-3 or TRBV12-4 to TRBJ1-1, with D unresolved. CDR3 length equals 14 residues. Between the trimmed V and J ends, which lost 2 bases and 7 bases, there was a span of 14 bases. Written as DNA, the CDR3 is TGTGCCAGCAGTTTAACTGGGATAAGGATTGAAGCTTTCTTT. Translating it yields CASSLTGIRIEAFF.

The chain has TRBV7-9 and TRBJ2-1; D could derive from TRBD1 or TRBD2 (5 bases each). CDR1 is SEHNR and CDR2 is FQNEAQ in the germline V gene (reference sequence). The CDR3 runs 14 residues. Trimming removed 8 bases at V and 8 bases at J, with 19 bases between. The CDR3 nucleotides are TGTGCCAGCCTTGCACTCTCCGGGGACGATGAGCAGTTCTTC. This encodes CASLALSGDDEQFF. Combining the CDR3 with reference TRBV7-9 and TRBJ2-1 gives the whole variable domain DTGVSQNPRHKITKRGQNVTFRCDPISEHNRLYWYRQTLGQGPEFLTYFQNEAQLEKSRLLSDRFSAERPKGSFSTLEIQRTEQGDSAMYLCASLALSGDDEQFFGPGTRLTVL.

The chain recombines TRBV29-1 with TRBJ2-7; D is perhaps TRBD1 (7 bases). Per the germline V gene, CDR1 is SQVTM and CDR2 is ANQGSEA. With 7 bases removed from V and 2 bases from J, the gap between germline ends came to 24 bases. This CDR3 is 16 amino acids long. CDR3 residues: CSASGATGQPTYEQYF. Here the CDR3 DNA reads TGCAGCGCCTCGGGGGCGACGGGACAGCCGACCTACGAGCAGTACTTC.